This TCR beta chain derives from a study of response to subunit inactivated influenza vaccine. Study-wide points: Authors suggested few new T cells are recruited by each seasonal influenza vaccination.

This clonotype was seen more than once but under ten times. No antigen is known for it. TCRdb reanalysed the RT-PCR reads using MiXCR and keeps one entry per CDR3 protein. Among 500,000 to 750,000 distinct CDR3 sequences listed, 13% to 15% were seen once. Germline lookup yields CDR1 LGHNA and CDR2 YNFKEQ. There are 15 residues in the CDR3. With 3 bases clipped from V and 1 base from J, the junction kept 3 bases outside the gene matches. The J gene is TRBJ1-1, the V gene TRBV4-2; 9 bases align to TRBD1. This clonotype originated in a man aged 50 to 60 who received an inactivated influenza vaccine. Material: PBMCs from blood, obtained about 13 days after vaccination. CDR3 sequence: CASSHTDRGNTEAFF. DNA of the CDR3: TGTGCCAGCAGCCACACGGACAGGGGGAACACTGAAGCTTTCTTT.